These 25 T cell receptor beta chains were sequenced from one sample in a study of cytomegalovirus exposure and HLA in healthy donors. The protocol was immunoSEQ multiplex PCR, while the TCRdb copy is restricted to in-frame clones and leaves out a portion. This table has 150,000 to 200,000 clones, just under 85% appearing once. Specimen: PBMCs. These receptors were collected from a man aged 25 to 40 in good health and CMV-seropositive.

The chain is built from TRBV6-6 and TRBJ1-1, with TRBD1 matching over 7 bases. The CDR3 is 14 residues long. Per germline, CDR1 MNHNY and CDR2 SVGAGI (reference sequence). V shed 0 bases and J 6 bases; nucleotides not matched to a gene: 4. The CDR3 bases are TGTGCCAGCAGTTACTCGACAGGGAGGTCTGAAGCTTTCTTT. This encodes CASSYSTGRSEAFF.

The chain employs TRBV15 and TRBJ2-1; no clear D gene. Between the trimmed V and J ends, which lost 2 bases and 0 bases, there was a span of 11 bases. Germline CDR1 and CDR2: LNHNV and YYDKDF (reference sequence). The CDR3 sequence is 16 residues long. The CDR3 region has the DNA TGTGCCACCAGCAGATCCCCCCCCAGCTCCTACAATGAGCAGTTCTTC. This encodes CATSRSPPSSYNEQFF.

The V gene is TRBV4-1, the J gene TRBJ2-2; D uncertain. The length of the CDR3 is 15 residues. V lost 1 base, J lost 4 bases, and 10 bases lay in between. Per germline, CDR1 MGHRA and CDR2 YSYEKL. The CDR3 region is CASSQATSGTGELFF. In DNA, the CDR3 is TGCGCCAGCAGCCAAGCCACTTCGGGCACCGGGGAGCTGTTTTTT.

The chain links TRBV27 to TRBJ1-4, with 9 positions matching TRBD1. Trimming removed 1 base from V and 4 bases from J; junction bases left unmatched: 1. Germline CDR1 is MNHEY and CDR2 is SMNVEV (reference sequence). The CDR3 is made up of 15 amino acids. CDR3 bases: TGTGCCAGCAGTTTATGGACAGGGGTTAATGAAAAACTGTTTTTT. This sequence encodes CASSLWTGVNEKLFF.

The V and J genes are TRBV28 and TRBJ2-2; maybe TRBD2 (6 bases). Germline assignment: CDR1 MDHEN and CDR2 SYDVKM. This CDR3 has 17 residues. V was cut by 6 bases and J by 0 bases, with 17 bases left in between. CDR3 DNA: TGTGCCAGCAGCCGTCTATCGTCGGGGGCGAACACCGGGGAGCTGTTTTTT. Translating gives CASSRLSSGANTGELFF.

V gene TRBV7-9 combines with J gene TRBJ1-2; TRBD1 is a possible D gene (5 bases). The CDR3 loop spans 16 amino acids. V was shortened by 1 base and J by 4 bases, with 16 bases between the two germline ends. Germline V gene lookup returns CDR1 SEHNR and CDR2 FQNEAQ (reference sequence). The CDR3, as DNA: TGTGCCAGCAGCTTAGGAGCCGGGACTTACCCCTATGGCTACACCTTC. Its translation is CASSLGAGTYPYGYTF.

The chain recombines TRBV4-3 with TRBJ2-2; TRBD2 aligns across 14 bases. V gave up 8 bases and J gave up 1 base; unmatched junction bases: 6. This CDR3 spans 17 amino acids. Germline V gene lookup returns CDR1 LGHNA and CDR2 YSLEER. CDR3 in DNA: TGCGCCAGCGTACCGGGACTAGCGGGGGAGAACACCGGGGAGCTGTTTTTT. This translates into CASVPGLAGENTGELFF.

The rearrangement uses TRBV18 and TRBJ1-2; 7 positions match TRBD1. Germline CDR1 KGHSH, CDR2 LQKENI. The V gene end was trimmed by 3 bases and the J gene end by 6 bases; junction bases not matched to a gene: 10. The CDR3 has 15 residues. CDR3 in DNA: TGTGCCAGCTCACCTTTGGAGGGGGCAATAGATGGCTACACCTTC. This gives the protein CASSPLEGAIDGYTF.

This clone was observed a single time. This chain connects TRBV9 to TRBJ1-3, with D hard to call. Germline CDR1 and CDR2: SGDLS and YYNGEE. V lost 0 bases to trimming and J lost 0 bases, with 7 bases between them. The CDR3 has 15 residues. CDR3 region: CASSVDRSSGNTIYF. In nucleotides, the CDR3 is TGTGCCAGCAGCGTAGACAGAAGCTCTGGAAACACCATATATTTT.

This rearrangement joins TRBV9 to TRBJ2-3; 10 bases align to TRBD2. The CDR3 contains 14 residues. CDR1 is SGDLS and CDR2 is YYNGEE in the germline V gene. Germline trimming cut 4 bases from V and 1 base from J; bases unmatched to any gene: 0. In DNA form, the CDR3 reads TGTGCCAGCAGCCTAGCGGGGGGCACAGATACGCAGTATTTT. Translated: CASSLAGGTDTQYF.

This chain connects TRBV7-9 to TRBJ1-1, with D tentatively TRBD1 (6 bases). Trimming pared 4 bases from V and 5 bases from J, leaving 14 bases between. The germline gives CDR1 SEHNR, CDR2 FQNEAQ (reference sequence). The CDR3 length is 14 residues. The CDR3 spells CASSSQTGLTEAFF. The CDR3 DNA reads as TGTGCCAGCAGCTCCCAAACAGGGTTAACTGAAGCTTTCTTT.

The chain carries TRBV29-1 and TRBJ2-1; 8 bases fit TRBD1. This CDR3 is built from 14 residues. Germline CDR1 is SQVTM and CDR2 is ANQGSEA. The V gene end was trimmed by 8 bases and the J gene end by 8 bases; junction bases not matched to a gene: 14. The CDR3 region is CSPWRRGRDYEQFF. The CDR3 DNA reads TGCAGCCCTTGGCGCAGGGGGCGCGATTATGAGCAGTTCTTC.

The rearrangement uses TRBV23-1 and TRBJ1-2; tentative D call: TRBD1 (6 bases). TRBV23-1 is an ORF, and what it does is uncertain. The CDR3 sequence is 14 residues long. V was trimmed by 2 bases and J by 5 bases, leaving 12 bases between them. The CDR3 sequence is CASSQPPTGYGYTF. In nucleotides, the CDR3 is TGCGCCAGCAGTCAACCCCCTACAGGGTATGGCTACACCTTC.

The chain uses TRBV15 and TRBJ2-4; TRBD2 matches 7 bases. Germline V gives CDR1 LNHNV, CDR2 YYDKDF (reference sequence). V lost 5 bases and J lost 8; bases outside the gene matches: 18. CDR3 size: 17 residues. CDR3 amino acids: CATSLRGIGGRGDIQYF. The CDR3 DNA reads as TGTGCCACCAGCCTCCGGGGGATCGGCGGCCGGGGGGACATTCAGTACTTC.

The rearrangement links TRBV2 to TRBJ2-5; 10 bases line up with TRBD2. CDR1 and CDR2 from the germline V gene are SNHLY and FYNNEI. CDR3 size: 15 residues. Trimming removed 4 bases from V and 2 bases from J; junction bases left unmatched: 4. This CDR3 reads CASSGLAGVQETQYF. The CDR3 coding sequence is TGTGCCAGCAGTGGTCTAGCGGGGGTACAAGAGACCCAGTACTTC. Full variable domain (outside the CDR3, taken from reference TRBV2 and TRBJ2-5): EPEVTQTPSHQVTQMGQEVILRCVPISNHLYFYWYRQILGQKVEFLVSFYNNEISEKSEIFDDQFSVERPDGSNFTLKIRSTKLEDSAMYFCASSGLAGVQETQYFGPGTRLLVL.

The genes are TRBV6-5 and TRBJ2-7; weak D call: TRBD1 (6 bases). With 0 bases removed from V and 12 bases from J, the gap between germline ends came to 15 bases. The CDR3 totals 13 residues. Germline V gene lookup returns CDR1 MNHEY and CDR2 SVGAGI. CDR3 protein: CASSYSTGQQPYF. CDR3 sequence (DNA): TGTGCCAGCAGTTACTCGACAGGACAACAGCCGTACTTC.

This clone has only a few counts. The chain couples TRBV7-2 to TRBJ1-2, with D perhaps matching TRBD1 (5 bases). CDR1 and CDR2 (germline): SGHTA, FQGNSA. The V end lost 1 base, the J end lost 3 bases, and 9 bases lay between the germline ends. The CDR3 runs 14 residues. This CDR3 is CASSLGEGYYGYTF. CDR3 nucleotide sequence: TGTGCCAGCAGCTTAGGGGAGGGGTACTATGGCTACACCTTC.

The chain carries TRBV9 and TRBJ2-5; D is possibly TRBD2 (7 bases). V was clipped by 10 bases and J by 5 bases, with 12 bases between them. Per germline, CDR1 SGDLS and CDR2 YYNGEE. CDR3 length equals 11 residues. CDR3 sequence reads: CASGGWETQYF. Here the CDR3 DNA reads TGTGCCTCGGGGGGCTGGGAGACCCAGTACTTC.

V is TRBV29-1 and J is TRBJ2-5; 7 bases align to TRBD2. The CDR3 is made up of 14 amino acids. CDR1 is SQVTM and CDR2 is ANQGSEA in the germline V gene. With 4 bases clipped from V and 4 bases from J, the junction kept 9 bases outside the gene matches. CDR3 in amino acids: CSVVGGTTVETQYF. In nucleotides, the CDR3 is TGCAGCGTTGTAGGCGGGACTACGGTAGAGACCCAGTACTTC.

Only a few counts were recorded for this clone. The chain combines TRBV9 with TRBJ2-3, with TRBD2 matching over 8 bases. Trimming took 0 bases from V and 6 from J; bases not matched to a gene: 12. CDR3 length equals 17 residues. Germline V gene lookup returns CDR1 SGDLS and CDR2 YYNGEE. CDR3: CASSVAGGRRPKDTQYF. The CDR3, as DNA: TGTGCCAGCAGCGTAGCGGGCGGGAGGCGGCCCAAGGATACGCAGTATTTT.

The gene calls are TRBV19 and TRBJ2-1; D is possibly TRBD2 (5 bases). The V and J ends lost 3 bases and 0 bases respectively, with 9 bases between them. The germline V gene encodes CDR1 LNHDA and CDR2 SQIVND (reference sequence). The CDR3 consists of 15 residues. The CDR3 loop reads CASSIERTSYNEQFF. CDR3 coding DNA: TGTGCCAGTAGTATTGAGCGGACCTCCTACAATGAGCAGTTCTTC.

This clone occurred a few times. The CDR3 coding sequence is TGCGCCAGCAGCTTGGGGCAGGGGAGCAATCAGCCCCAGCATTTT. Translation: CASSLGQGSNQPQHF. The chain joins TRBV5-1 to TRBJ1-5, with TRBD1 as a possible D gene (6 bases). Germline values: CDR1 SGHRS, CDR2 YFSETQ. Between the trimmed V and J ends, which lost 0 bases and 1 base, there was a span of 8 bases. This CDR3 has 15 amino acids. Complete variable domain (other parts from reference TRBV5-1 and TRBJ1-5): KAGVTQTPRYLIKTRGQQVTLSCSPISGHRSVSWYQQTPGQGLQFLFEYFSETQRNKGNFPGRFSGRQFSNSRSEMNVSTLELGDSALYLCASSLGQGSNQPQHFGDGTRLSIL.

The sample holds many counts of this clone. The chain combines TRBV2 with TRBJ2-7; maybe TRBD1 (5 bases). CDR1 and CDR2 from the germline V gene are SNHLY and FYNNEI. Between the trimmed V and J ends, which lost 1 base and 6 bases, there was a span of 16 bases. The CDR3 runs 15 residues. CDR3 in amino acids: CASSEVQGGSGEQYF. The DNA of the CDR3 is TGTGCCAGCAGTGAAGTGCAGGGCGGTTCGGGCGAGCAGTACTTC.

A few counts support this clone. This chain uses TRBV4-3 with TRBJ1-6, with a tentative D call TRBD1 (6 bases). The V gene lost 0 bases and the J gene lost 7 bases, with 16 bases spanning the gap. In germline, CDR1 is LGHNA, CDR2 YSLEER. The CDR3 spans 17 residues. The CDR3 reads CASSQERSRGKNSPLHF. For the CDR3, the DNA is TGCGCCAGCAGCCAAGAACGGAGTAGGGGGAAAAATTCACCCCTCCACTTT.

Here the CDR3 DNA reads TGTGCCACCAGCAGAGGACGTGGGCAGGGTGAAAACATTCAGTACTTC. Translated, it gives CATSRGRGQGENIQYF. This sequence joins TRBV15 and TRBJ2-4; the D gene is possibly TRBD1 (5 bases). The CDR3 sequence is 16 residues long. The V gene's germline CDR1 is LNHNV and CDR2 YYDKDF (reference sequence). V was clipped by 1 base and J by 5 bases, with 15 bases between them.